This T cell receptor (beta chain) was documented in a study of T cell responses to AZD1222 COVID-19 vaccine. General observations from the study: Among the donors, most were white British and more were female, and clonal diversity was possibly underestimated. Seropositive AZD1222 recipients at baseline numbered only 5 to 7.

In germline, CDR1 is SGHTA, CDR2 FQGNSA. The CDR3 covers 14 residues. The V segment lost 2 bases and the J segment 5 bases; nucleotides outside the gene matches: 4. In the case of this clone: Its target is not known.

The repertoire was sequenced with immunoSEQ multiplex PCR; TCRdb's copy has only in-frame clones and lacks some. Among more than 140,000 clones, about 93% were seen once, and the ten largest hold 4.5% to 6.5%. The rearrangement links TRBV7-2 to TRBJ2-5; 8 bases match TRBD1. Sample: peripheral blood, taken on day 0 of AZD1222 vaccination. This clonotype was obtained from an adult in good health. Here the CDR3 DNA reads TGTGCCAGCAGCTTACAGGGGGCGAGGGAGACCCAGTACTTC. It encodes CASSLQGARETQYF.